This TCR beta chain was identified during a study of blood T cell repertoires in COVID-19. Study at large: PBMCs, B-cell-depleted T cells, or T cells were the source of the cDNA or gDNA that made up the material.

In germline, CDR1 is LGHDT, CDR2 YNNKEL (reference sequence). This CDR3 contains 17 residues. The V and J ends lost 1 base and 4 bases respectively, with 17 bases between them. Profiled with immunoSEQ multiplex PCR; TCRdb holds only in-frame clones, not every one. This sample carries about 110,000 clones, 70% to 90% of them seen once, and the ten largest clones take around 8.4%. In its sample, this clone was seen many times. Material for sequencing was peripheral blood. This chain links TRBV3-1 (or the pseudogene TRBV3-2) with TRBJ2-1, with TRBD2 as a possible D gene (6 bases). The clonotype originates from a woman in her seventies who had recovered from COVID-19. The CDR3 loop is CASSQVRWRDGYNEQFF. The CDR3 nucleotides read TGTGCCAGCAGCCAAGTGAGATGGCGGGATGGGTACAATGAGCAGTTCTTC.